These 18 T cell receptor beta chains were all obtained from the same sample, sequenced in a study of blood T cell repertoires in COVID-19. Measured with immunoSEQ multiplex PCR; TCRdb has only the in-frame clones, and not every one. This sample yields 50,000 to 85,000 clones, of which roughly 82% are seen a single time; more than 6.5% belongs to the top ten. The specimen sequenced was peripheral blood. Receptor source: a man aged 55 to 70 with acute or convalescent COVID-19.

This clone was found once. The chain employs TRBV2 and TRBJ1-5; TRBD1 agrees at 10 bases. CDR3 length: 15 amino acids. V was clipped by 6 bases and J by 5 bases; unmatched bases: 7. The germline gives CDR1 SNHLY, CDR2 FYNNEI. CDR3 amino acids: CASRAGTGDHQPQHF. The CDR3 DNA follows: TGTGCCAGCAGGGCCGGGACAGGGGACCATCAGCCCCAGCATTTT.

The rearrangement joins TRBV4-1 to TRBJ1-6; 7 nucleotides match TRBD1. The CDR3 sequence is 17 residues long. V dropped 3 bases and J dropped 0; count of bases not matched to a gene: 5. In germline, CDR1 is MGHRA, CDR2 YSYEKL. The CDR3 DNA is TGCGCCAGCAGCCAGGAGACAGGGAGCTCCTATAATTCACCCCTCCACTTT. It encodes CASSQETGSSYNSPLHF.

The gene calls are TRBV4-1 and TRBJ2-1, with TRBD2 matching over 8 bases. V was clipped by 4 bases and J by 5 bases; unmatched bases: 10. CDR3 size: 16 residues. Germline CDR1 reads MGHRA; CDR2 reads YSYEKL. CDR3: CASSPHGGAVNNEQFF. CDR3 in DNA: TGCGCCAGCAGCCCACACGGGGGGGCGGTGAACAATGAGCAGTTCTTC.

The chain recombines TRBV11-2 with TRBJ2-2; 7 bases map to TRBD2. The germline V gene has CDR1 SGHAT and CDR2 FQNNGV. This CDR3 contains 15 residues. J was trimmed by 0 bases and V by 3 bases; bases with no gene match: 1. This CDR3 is CASSFGLANTGELFF. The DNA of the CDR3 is TGTGCCAGCAGCTTTGGACTAGCGAACACCGGGGAGCTGTTTTTT.

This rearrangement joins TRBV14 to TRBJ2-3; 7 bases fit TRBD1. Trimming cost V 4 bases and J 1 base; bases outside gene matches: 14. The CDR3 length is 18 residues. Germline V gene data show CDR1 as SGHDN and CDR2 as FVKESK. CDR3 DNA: TGTGCCAGCAGCCGAAGAACAGGGGCCAACCTGGGCACAGATACGCAGTATTTT. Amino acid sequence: CASSRRTGANLGTDTQYF.

CDR3 loop: CASSDGFRGRYEQYF. CDR3 DNA sequence: TGTGCCAGCAGTGATGGGTTCAGGGGGCGGTACGAGCAGTACTTC. J is TRBJ2-7 and V is TRBV2, with 8 bases matching TRBD1. V lost 3 bases and J lost 4; bases outside the gene matches: 8. Germline V gene sequence: CDR1 SNHLY, CDR2 FYNNEI. The CDR3 is 15 amino acids. The full variable domain, completed using reference TRBV2 and TRBJ2-7, is EPEVTQTPSHQVTQMGQEVILRCVPISNHLYFYWYRQILGQKVEFLVSFYNNEISEKSEIFDDQFSVERPDGSNFTLKIRSTKLEDSAMYFCASSDGFRGRYEQYFGPGTRLTVT.

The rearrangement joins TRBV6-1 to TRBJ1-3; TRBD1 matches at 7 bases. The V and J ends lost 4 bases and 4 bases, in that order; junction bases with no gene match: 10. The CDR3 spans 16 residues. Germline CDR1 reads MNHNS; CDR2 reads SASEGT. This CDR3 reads CASSVEGASLGNTIYF. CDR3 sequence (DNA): TGTGCCAGCAGTGTGGAGGGGGCCTCGCTCGGAAACACCATATATTTT.

CDR3 sequence reads: CSADGGTEAFF. The CDR3 DNA sequence: TGCAGTGCCGATGGGGGGACTGAAGCTTTCTTT. The V call is TRBV20-1, the J call TRBJ1-1; a possible D gene is TRBD1 (5 bases). Per germline, CDR1 DFQATT and CDR2 SNEGSKA (reference sequence). The CDR3 runs 11 residues. V dropped 6 bases and J dropped 5 bases, with 10 bases sitting between them.

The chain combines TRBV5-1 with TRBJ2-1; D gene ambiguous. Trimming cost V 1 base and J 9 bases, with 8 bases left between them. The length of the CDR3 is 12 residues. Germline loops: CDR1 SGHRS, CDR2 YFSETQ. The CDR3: CASSLLGPEQFF. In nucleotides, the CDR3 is TGCGCCAGCAGCTTGTTGGGCCCTGAGCAGTTCTTC.

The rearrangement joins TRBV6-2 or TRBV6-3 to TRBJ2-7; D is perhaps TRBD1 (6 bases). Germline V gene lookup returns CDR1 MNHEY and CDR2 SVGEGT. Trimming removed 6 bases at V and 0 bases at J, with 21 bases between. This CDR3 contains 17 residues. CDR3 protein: CASSFTLDSSSSYEQYV. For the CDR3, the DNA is TGTGCCAGCAGCTTTACCCTGGACAGCTCGAGCTCCTACGAGCAGTACGTC.

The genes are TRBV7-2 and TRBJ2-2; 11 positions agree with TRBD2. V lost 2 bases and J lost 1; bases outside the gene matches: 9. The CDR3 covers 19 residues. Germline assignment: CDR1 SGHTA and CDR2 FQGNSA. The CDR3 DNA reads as TGTGCCAGCAGCTTAAAGGGGGGACTAGCGGTGAAGAACACCGGGGAGCTGTTTTTT. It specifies CASSLKGGLAVKNTGELFF.

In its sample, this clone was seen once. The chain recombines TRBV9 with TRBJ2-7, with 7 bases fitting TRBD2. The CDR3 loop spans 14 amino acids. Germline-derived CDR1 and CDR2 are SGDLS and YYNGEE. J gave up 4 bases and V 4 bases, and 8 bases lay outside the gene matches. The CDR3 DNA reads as TGTGCCAGCAGCTCCCAGTGGGAGGGATACGAGCAGTACTTC. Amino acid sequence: CASSSQWEGYEQYF.

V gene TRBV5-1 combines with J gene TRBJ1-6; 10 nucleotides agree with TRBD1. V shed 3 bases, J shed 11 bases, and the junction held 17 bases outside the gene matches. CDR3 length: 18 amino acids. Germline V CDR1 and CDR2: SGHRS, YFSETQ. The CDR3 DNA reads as TGCGCCAGCAGCTCAGCTGCCGGGACAGGGGTAAAGGCGCCACCCCTCCACTTT. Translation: CASSSAAGTGVKAPPLHF.

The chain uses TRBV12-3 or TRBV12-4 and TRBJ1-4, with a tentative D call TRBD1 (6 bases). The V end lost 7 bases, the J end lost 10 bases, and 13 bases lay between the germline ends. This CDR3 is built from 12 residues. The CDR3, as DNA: TGTGCCAGCACCCACGGACAGCGAAAACTGTTTTTT. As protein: CASTHGQRKLFF.

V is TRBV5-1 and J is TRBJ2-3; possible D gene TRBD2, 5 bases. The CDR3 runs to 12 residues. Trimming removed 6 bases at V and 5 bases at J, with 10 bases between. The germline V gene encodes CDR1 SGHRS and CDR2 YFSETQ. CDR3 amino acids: CASKEEEDTQYF. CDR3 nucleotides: TGCGCCAGCAAAGAGGAGGAAGATACGCAGTATTTT.

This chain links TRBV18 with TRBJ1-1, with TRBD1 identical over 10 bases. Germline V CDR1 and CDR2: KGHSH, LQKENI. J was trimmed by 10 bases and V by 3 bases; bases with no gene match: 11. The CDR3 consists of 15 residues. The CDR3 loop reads CASSPPGDRGIGAFF. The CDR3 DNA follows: TGTGCCAGCTCACCTCCGGGGGACAGGGGAATTGGAGCTTTCTTT. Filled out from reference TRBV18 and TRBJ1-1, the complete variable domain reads NAGVMQNPRHLVRRRGQEARLRCSPMKGHSHVYWYRQLPEEGLKFMVYLQKENIIDESGMPKERFSAEFPKEGPSILRIQQVVRGDSAAYFCASSPPGDRGIGAFFGQGTRLTVV.

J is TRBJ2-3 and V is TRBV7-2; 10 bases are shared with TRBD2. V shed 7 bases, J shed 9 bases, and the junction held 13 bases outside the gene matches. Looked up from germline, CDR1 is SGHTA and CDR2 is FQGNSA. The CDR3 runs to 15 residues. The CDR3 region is CASTQAGGLSGTQYF. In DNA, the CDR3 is TGTGCCAGCACCCAAGCGGGGGGGCTCTCGGGAACGCAGTATTTT.

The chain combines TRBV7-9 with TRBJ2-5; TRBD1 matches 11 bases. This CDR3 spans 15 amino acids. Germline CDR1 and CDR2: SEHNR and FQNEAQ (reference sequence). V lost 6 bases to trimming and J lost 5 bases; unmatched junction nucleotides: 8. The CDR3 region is CASSRDRGWEETQYF. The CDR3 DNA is TGTGCCAGCAGTCGGGACAGGGGGTGGGAGGAGACCCAGTACTTC.